Listed below are T cell receptor beta chains from one sample, sequenced in a study of T cell changes during pregnancy in multiple sclerosis. Only in-frame clones appear in the TCRdb table, and some are missing; sequencing was by immunoSEQ multiplex PCR. The data contain 43,000 or so clones, about 87% of them singletons. This sample comprised peripheral blood, obtained in the first trimester of pregnancy. The origin of the receptors is a female donor with multiple sclerosis, enrolled in a pregnancy study. The CDR3 runs from the conserved cysteine through the conserved F or W. The D gene is left open where the match is weak. A row's size may be missing; if present it is once, few, many or a size class.

>TRBJ1-4|.|TRBV21-1|.
CASSNDRDSEKLFF
TGTGCCAGCAGCAACGACAGGGACAGTGAAAAACTGTTTTTT
>TRBJ1-2|.|TRBV5-1|.
CASSRDSGYGYTF
TGCGCCAGCAGCCGGGACTCGGGCTATGGCTACACCTTC
>TRBJ2-3|.|TRBV5-1|.
CASSLGLPDTQYF
TGCGCCAGCAGCTTGGGGCTGCCAGATACGCAGTATTTT
>TRBJ2-1|.|TRBV9|TRBD2
CASSPNLGGAHQFF
TGTGCCAGCAGCCCTAACCTCGGGGGGGCGCACCAGTTCTTC
>TRBJ2-1|.|TRBV19|.
CASSHYGASGGQGEQFF
TGTGCCAGTAGTCACTACGGGGCTAGCGGGGGACAGGGTGAGCAGTTCTTC
>TRBJ1-5|.|TRBV11-2|.
CASSLGSGRNQPQHF
TGTGCCAGCAGCCTTGGTTCGGGTCGCAATCAGCCCCAGCATTTT
>TRBJ2-7|.|TRBV6-5|TRBD2
CASSYSYSGGGYEQYF
TGTGCCAGCAGTTACTCGTACAGCGGGGGGGGCTACGAGCAGTACTTC
>TRBJ1-2|.|TRBV15|.
CATSRVGLFAPYGYTF
TGTGCCACCAGCAGAGTGGGCCTATTCGCCCCCTATGGCTACACCTTC
>TRBJ1-1|.|TRBV5-4|.
CASSLEQVNTEAFF
TGTGCCAGCAGCTTGGAACAGGTCAACACTGAAGCTTTCTTT
>TRBJ1-1|.|TRBV27|.
CASSLWAGREAFF
TGTGCCAGCAGTTTATGGGCAGGGCGTGAAGCTTTCTTT
>TRBJ1-5|.|TRBV18|TRBD1
CASSPDREQPQHF
TGTGCCAGCTCACCCGACAGGGAACAGCCCCAGCATTTT
>TRBJ2-1|.|TRBV7-9|.
CASSSLRLQGQFF
TGTGCCAGCAGCTCCTTGAGACTCCAGGGGCAGTTCTTC
>TRBJ2-7|.|TRBV6-6|.
CASSPGQHYEQYF
TGTGCCAGCAGTCCTGGACAGCACTACGAGCAGTACTTC
>TRBJ2-5|.|TRBV4-3|TRBD2
CASSQDPPGLAGETQYF
TGCGCCAGCAGCCAAGATCCCCCGGGACTAGCTGGAGAGACCCAGTACTTC
>TRBJ1-4|.|TRBV4-3|TRBD1
CASSQGQGRGNEKLFF
TGCGCCAGCAGCCAGGGACAGGGGAGGGGGAATGAAAAACTGTTTTTT
>TRBJ1-3|.|TRBV6-5|.
CASRPQNLGNTIYF
TGTGCCAGCAGGCCACAAAACCTTGGAAACACCATATATTTT
>TRBJ1-4|.|TRBV6-6|.
CASTRQDLNEKLFF
TGTGCCAGCACGCGACAGGACTTAAATGAAAAACTGTTTTTT
>TRBJ1-2|.|TRBV5-1|TRBD1
CASSRDSRQGGYGYTF
TGCGCCAGCAGCCGGGACTCTCGACAGGGGGGTTATGGCTACACCTTC
>TRBJ2-3|.|TRBV9|TRBD2
CASSGGGVGDTQYF
TGTGCCAGCAGCGGGGGAGGGGTGGGAGATACGCAGTATTTT
>TRBJ2-4|.|TRBV5-4|TRBD1
CASSSGTGRAKNIQYF
TGTGCCAGCAGCAGTGGGACAGGCCGAGCCAAAAACATTCAGTACTTC
>TRBJ2-1|.|TRBV2|TRBD2
CASSALTSLPNGGFF
TGTGCCAGCAGTGCGTTGACTAGCCTCCCAAATGGGGGGTTCTTC
>TRBJ1-1|.|TRBV11-2|.
CASNTHWGGMNTEAFF
TGTGCCAGCAACACCCATTGGGGCGGAATGAACACTGAAGCTTTCTTT
>TRBJ1-4|.|TRBV23-1|.
CASSRAGQGLATNEKLFF
TGCGCCAGCAGTCGGGCAGGTCAGGGGTTGGCAACTAATGAAAAACTGTTTTTT
>TRBJ2-5|.|TRBV29-1|.
CSVPRTAQETQYF
TGCAGCGTTCCCCGGACAGCCCAAGAGACCCAGTACTTC
>TRBJ1-6|.|TRBV5-4|.
CASSSSSYNSPLHF
TGTGCCAGCAGCTCTAGCTCCTATAATTCACCCCTCCACTTT
>TRBJ1-1|once|TRBV15|TRBD1
CATSTKTTGVGGAFF
TGTGCCACCAGCACTAAGACGACAGGGGTAGGGGGGGCTTTCTTT
>TRBJ2-1|.|TRBV27|TRBD1
CASSTGTAGNEQFF
TGTGCCAGCAGTACCGGGACAGCAGGGAATGAGCAGTTCTTC
>TRBJ1-4|.|TRBV5-1|.
CASSLAEGTNEKLFF
TGCGCCAGCAGCTTGGCGGAGGGAACTAATGAAAAACTGTTTTTT
>TRBJ1-2|.|TRBV5-6|.
CASSLDDRTPYGYTF
TGTGCCAGCAGCTTGGATGACAGGACCCCATATGGCTACACCTTC
>TRBJ2-3|.|TRBV28|.
CATHWGSATDTQYF
TGTGCCACCCACTGGGGCAGCGCCACAGATACGCAGTATTTT
>TRBJ1-6|.|TRBV10-2|.
CASRRHHSSPLHF
TGCGCCAGCAGGAGACACCATAGTTCACCCCTCCACTTT
>TRBJ1-1|.|TRBV30|.
CAWRGGGYTEAFF
TGTGCCTGGAGGGGGGGAGGGTACACTGAAGCTTTCTTT
>TRBJ2-7|.|TRBV5-6|TRBD2
CASSWGTSGTLYEQYF
TGTGCCAGCAGCTGGGGGACTAGCGGGACTCTCTACGAGCAGTACTTC